The next 9 T cell receptor beta chains were all read from a single sample in a study of Ad26.COV2.S vaccination and SARS-CoV-2 variants. Stated treatment: some 20 received Ad26.COV2.S at low or high dose, single or two shots; roughly five received placebo; per-sample allocation not given. Specimen acquisition occurred on day 63 following the initial vaccine or placebo injection. Here immunoSEQ multiplex PCR was the method, and the copy in TCRdb shows in-frame clones only, minus some. The table has approximately 400,000 clones, more than 75% seen once; the top ten hold roughly 3.5%. The source was peripheral blood, collected in a trial of Ad26.COV2.S vaccine versus placebo. These receptors were collected from a person aged 18 to 59 who received the Ad26.COV2.S COVID-19 vaccine or a placebo.

The chain is built from TRBV3-1 (or the pseudogene TRBV3-2) and TRBJ2-5; D unresolved. The germline V and J ends were trimmed by 0 bases and 7 bases, with 12 bases remaining between them. Germline V CDR1 and CDR2: LGHDT, YNNKEL (reference sequence). This CDR3 contains 14 residues. CDR3 sequence: CASSQDWSIGTQYF. CDR3 sequence (DNA): TGTGCCAGCAGCCAAGATTGGTCCATCGGGACCCAGTACTTC.

The chain uses TRBV5-6 and TRBJ2-1; 15 positions agree with TRBD2. The germline V gene encodes CDR1 SGHDT and CDR2 YYEEEE. V shed 3 bases and J 7 bases; nucleotides not matched to a gene: 2. The CDR3 extends over 15 amino acids. CDR3 loop: CASSSGLAGGNEQFF. CDR3 DNA sequence: TGTGCCAGCAGCTCCGGACTAGCGGGGGGGAATGAGCAGTTCTTC.

This chain joins TRBV9 and TRBJ2-2, with 7 bases aligning to TRBD1. This CDR3 has 17 amino acids. After removal of 0 bases from V and 1 base from J, the junction contained 6 bases not matched to a gene. CDR1 is SGDLS and CDR2 is YYNGEE in the germline V gene. CDR3 bases: TGTGCCAGCAGCGTAGGCTCACAGGGGCGGAACACCGGGGAGCTGTTTTTT. Protein product: CASSVGSQGRNTGELFF.

The CDR3: CASSYPMEKLFF. CDR3 coding DNA: TGTGCCAGCAGTTACCCGATGGAAAAACTGTTTTTT. The chain uses TRBV6-6 and TRBJ1-4; no firm D call. The CDR3 extends over 12 amino acids. In germline, CDR1 is MNHNY, CDR2 SVGAGI (reference sequence). V lost 2 bases to trimming and J lost 8 bases, with 6 bases between them.

This sequence joins TRBV7-2 and TRBJ2-3; 10 bases align to TRBD2. The germline V gene has CDR1 SGHTA and CDR2 FQGNSA. CDR3 length: 16 residues. The V gene end was trimmed by 2 bases and the J gene end by 3 bases; junction bases not matched to a gene: 5. CDR3 sequence reads: CASSLLAGGGTDTQYF. The CDR3 nucleotides are TGTGCCAGCAGCTTATTAGCGGGAGGAGGGACAGATACGCAGTATTTT.

This chain connects TRBV5-1 to TRBJ2-7; no reliable D call. The germline V gene has CDR1 SGHRS and CDR2 YFSETQ. The CDR3 loop spans 13 amino acids. Trimming removed 3 bases from V and 6 bases from J, with 13 bases in between. The CDR3 is CASSSKDLFEQYF. CDR3 nucleotides: TGCGCCAGCAGCTCGAAAGACCTGTTCGAGCAGTACTTC.

This chain uses TRBV3-1 (or the pseudogene TRBV3-2) with TRBJ2-7; D is unresolved. This CDR3 spans 16 amino acids. CDR1 and CDR2 from the germline V gene are LGHDT and YNNKEL (reference sequence). Trimming took 0 bases from V and 0 from J, leaving 12 bases between them. The CDR3: CASSQEGFSSSYEQYF. CDR3 DNA sequence: TGTGCCAGCAGCCAAGAGGGGTTCTCGAGCTCCTACGAGCAGTACTTC.

The chain combines TRBV5-8 with TRBJ2-1, with 8 positions matching TRBD2. Germline trimming cut 4 bases from V and 4 bases from J; bases unmatched to any gene: 7. Germline CDR1 SGHTS, CDR2 YDEGEE. This CDR3 comprises 15 residues. Here the CDR3 reads CASSVGGAGYNEQFF. In nucleotides, the CDR3 is TGTGCCAGCAGCGTCGGGGGGGCCGGTTACAATGAGCAGTTCTTC. Full variable domain (remainder filled in from reference TRBV5-8 and TRBJ2-1): EAGVTQSPTHLIKTRGQQATLRCSPISGHTSVYWYQQALGLGLQFLLWYDEGEERNRGNFPPRFSGRQFPNYSSELNVNALELEDSALYLCASSVGGAGYNEQFFGPGTRLTVL.

This chain joins TRBV15 and TRBJ2-5, with D perhaps being TRBD1 or TRBD2 (7 bases each). Trimming shortened V by 4 bases and J by 5 bases, and 17 bases separated the two germline ends. CDR1 LNHNV and CDR2 YYDKDF come from the germline V gene (reference sequence). CDR3 length equals 15 residues. In DNA form, the CDR3 reads TGTGCCACCAGCACCAGTCGACAGGGAGGGGAGACCCAGTACTTC. Translated, it gives CATSTSRQGGETQYF.